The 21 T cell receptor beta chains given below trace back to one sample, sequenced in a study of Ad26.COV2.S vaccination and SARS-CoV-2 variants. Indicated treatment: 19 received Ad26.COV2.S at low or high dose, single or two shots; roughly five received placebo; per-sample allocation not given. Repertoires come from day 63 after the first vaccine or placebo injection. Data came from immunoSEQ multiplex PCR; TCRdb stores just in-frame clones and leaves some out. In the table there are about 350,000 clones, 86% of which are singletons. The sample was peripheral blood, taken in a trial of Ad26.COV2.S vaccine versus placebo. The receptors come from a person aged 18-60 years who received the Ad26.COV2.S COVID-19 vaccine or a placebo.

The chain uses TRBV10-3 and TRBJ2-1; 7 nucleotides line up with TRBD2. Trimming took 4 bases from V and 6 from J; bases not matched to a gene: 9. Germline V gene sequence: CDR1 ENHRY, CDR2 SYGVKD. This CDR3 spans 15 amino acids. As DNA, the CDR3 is TGTGCCATCAGTGTTCGCGGGAGCCCAAGCAATGAGCAGTTCTTC. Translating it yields CAISVRGSPSNEQFF.

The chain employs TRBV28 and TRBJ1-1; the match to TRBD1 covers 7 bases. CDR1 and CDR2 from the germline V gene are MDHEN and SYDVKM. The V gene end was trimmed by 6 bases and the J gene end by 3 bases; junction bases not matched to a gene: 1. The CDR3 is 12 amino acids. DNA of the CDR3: TGTGCCAGCAGCCAGGGGGACACTGAAGCTTTCTTT. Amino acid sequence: CASSQGDTEAFF.

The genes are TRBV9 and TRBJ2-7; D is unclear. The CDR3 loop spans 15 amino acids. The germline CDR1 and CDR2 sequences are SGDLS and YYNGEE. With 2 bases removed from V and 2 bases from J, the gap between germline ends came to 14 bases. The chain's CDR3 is CASSVRPGLPYEQYF. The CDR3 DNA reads TGTGCCAGCAGCGTTCGCCCCGGCTTGCCCTACGAGCAGTACTTC.

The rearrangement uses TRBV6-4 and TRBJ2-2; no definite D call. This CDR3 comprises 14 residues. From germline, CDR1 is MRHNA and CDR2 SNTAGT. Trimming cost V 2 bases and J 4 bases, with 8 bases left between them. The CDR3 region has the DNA TGTGCCAGCAGTGACCAGGAAAGCACCGGGGAGCTGTTTTTT. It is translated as CASSDQESTGELFF.

The CDR3: CASSPLNTQYF. DNA for the CDR3: TGTGCCAGCAGTCCCCTAAATACGCAGTATTTT. The chain joins TRBV6-2 or TRBV6-3 to TRBJ2-3; D call uncertain. CDR3 size: 11 residues. Trimming took off 5 bases at V and 7 bases at J, with 7 bases between the two ends. CDR1 MNHEY and CDR2 SVGEGT come from the germline V gene.

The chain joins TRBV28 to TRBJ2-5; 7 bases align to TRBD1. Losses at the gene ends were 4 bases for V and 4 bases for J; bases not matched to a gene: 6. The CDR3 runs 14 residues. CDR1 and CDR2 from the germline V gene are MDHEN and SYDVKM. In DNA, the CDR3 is TGTGCCAGCAGTTACGACAGGGTGAGAGAGACCCAGTACTTC. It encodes CASSYDRVRETQYF. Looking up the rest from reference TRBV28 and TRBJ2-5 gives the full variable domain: DVKVTQSSRYLVKRTGEKVFLECVQDMDHENMFWYRQDPGLGLRLIYFSYDVKMKEKGDIPEGYSVSREKKERFSLILESASTNQTSMYLCASSYDRVRETQYFGPGTRLLVL.

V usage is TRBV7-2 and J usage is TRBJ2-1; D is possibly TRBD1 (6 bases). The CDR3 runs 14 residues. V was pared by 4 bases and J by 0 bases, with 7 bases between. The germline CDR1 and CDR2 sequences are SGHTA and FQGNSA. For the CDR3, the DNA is TGTGCCAGCAGCTCGGACAGCTCCTACAATGAGCAGTTCTTC. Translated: CASSSDSSYNEQFF.

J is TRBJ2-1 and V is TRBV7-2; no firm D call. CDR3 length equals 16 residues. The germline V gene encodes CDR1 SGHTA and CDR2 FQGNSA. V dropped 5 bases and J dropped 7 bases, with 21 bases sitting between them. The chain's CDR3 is CASSRMGGISDNEQFF. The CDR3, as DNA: TGTGCCAGCAGCCGTATGGGTGGGATTAGTGATAATGAGCAGTTCTTC.

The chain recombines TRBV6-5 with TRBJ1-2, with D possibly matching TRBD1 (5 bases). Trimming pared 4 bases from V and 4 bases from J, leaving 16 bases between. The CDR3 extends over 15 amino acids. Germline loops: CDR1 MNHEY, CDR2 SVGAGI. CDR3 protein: CASSSVGLRGYGYTF. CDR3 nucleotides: TGTGCCAGCAGTTCCGTGGGGCTTCGAGGCTATGGCTACACCTTC.

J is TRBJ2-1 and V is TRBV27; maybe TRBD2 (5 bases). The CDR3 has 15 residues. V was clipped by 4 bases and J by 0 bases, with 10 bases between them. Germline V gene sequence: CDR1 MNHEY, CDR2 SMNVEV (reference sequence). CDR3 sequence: CASSWSGSSYNEQFF. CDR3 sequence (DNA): TGTGCCAGCAGTTGGAGCGGTAGCTCCTACAATGAGCAGTTCTTC.

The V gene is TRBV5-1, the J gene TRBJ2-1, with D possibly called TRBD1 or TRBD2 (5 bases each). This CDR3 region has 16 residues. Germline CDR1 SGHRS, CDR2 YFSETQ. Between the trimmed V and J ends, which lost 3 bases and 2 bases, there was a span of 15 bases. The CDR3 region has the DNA TGCGCCAGCAGCTCCTCCGGGACCCTAGCCTACAATGAGCAGTTCTTC. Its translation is CASSSSGTLAYNEQFF.

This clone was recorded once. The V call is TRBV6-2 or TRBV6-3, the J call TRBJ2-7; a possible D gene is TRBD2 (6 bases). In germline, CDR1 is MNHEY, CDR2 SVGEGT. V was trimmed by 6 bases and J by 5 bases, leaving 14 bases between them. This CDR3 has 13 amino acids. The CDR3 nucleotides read TGTGCCAGCAGCCCAGCGGGTTACGACGAGCAGTACTTC. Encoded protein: CASSPAGYDEQYF.

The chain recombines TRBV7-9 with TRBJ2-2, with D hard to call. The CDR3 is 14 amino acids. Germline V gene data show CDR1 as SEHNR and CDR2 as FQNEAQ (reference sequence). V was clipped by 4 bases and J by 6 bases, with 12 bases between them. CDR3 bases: TGTGCCAGCAGCTCCCTTCAGCAGCCCGGGGAGCTGTTTTTT. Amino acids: CASSSLQQPGELFF.

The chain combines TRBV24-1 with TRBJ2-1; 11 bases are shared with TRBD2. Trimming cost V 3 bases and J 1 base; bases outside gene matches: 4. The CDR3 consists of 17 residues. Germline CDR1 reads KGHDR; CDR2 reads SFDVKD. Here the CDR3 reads CATSDTGLAGSYNEQFF. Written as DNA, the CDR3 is TGTGCCACCAGTGATACCGGACTAGCGGGTTCCTACAATGAGCAGTTCTTC.

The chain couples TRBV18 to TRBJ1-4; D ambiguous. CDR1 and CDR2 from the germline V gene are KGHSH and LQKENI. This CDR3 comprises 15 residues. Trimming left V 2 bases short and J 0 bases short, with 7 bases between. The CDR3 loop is CASSPNTATNEKLFF. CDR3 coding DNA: TGTGCCAGCTCACCAAACACCGCAACTAATGAAAAACTGTTTTTT.

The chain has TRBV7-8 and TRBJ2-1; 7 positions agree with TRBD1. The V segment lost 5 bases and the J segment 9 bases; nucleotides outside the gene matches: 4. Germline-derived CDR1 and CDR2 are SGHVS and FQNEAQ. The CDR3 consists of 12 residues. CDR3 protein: CASSPHRGEQFF. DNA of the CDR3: TGTGCCAGCAGCCCCCACAGGGGTGAGCAGTTCTTC. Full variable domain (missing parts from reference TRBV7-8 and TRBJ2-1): GAGVSQSPRYKVAKRGQDVALRCDPISGHVSLFWYQQALGQGPEFLTYFQNEAQLDKSGLPSDRFFAERPEGSVSTLKIQRTQQEDSAVYLCASSPHRGEQFFGPGTRLTVL.

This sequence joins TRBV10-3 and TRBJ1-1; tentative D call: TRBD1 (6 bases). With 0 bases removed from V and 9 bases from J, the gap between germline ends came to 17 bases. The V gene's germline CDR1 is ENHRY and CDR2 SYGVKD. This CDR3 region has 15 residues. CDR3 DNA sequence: TGTGCCATCAGTGAGTCTTTGGGGGCAGGGGATAAAGCTTTCTTT. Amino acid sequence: CAISESLGAGDKAFF.

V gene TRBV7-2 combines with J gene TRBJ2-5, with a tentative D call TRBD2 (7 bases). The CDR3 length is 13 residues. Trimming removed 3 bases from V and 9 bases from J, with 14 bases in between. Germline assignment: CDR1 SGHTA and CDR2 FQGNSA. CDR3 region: CASSFKGGGSQYF. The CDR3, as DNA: TGTGCCAGCAGCTTTAAAGGGGGGGGGTCCCAGTACTTC.

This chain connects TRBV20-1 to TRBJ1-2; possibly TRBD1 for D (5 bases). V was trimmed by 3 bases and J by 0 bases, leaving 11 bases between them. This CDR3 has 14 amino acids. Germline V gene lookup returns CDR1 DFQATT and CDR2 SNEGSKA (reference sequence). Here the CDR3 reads CSASVGGANYGYTF. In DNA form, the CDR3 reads TGCAGTGCTAGTGTCGGGGGAGCTAACTATGGCTACACCTTC.

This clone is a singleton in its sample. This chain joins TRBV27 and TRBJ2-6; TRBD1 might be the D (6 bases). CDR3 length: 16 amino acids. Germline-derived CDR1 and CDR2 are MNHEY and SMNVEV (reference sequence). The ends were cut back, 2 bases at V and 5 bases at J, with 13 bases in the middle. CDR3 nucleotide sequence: TGTGCCAGCAGTTTAACGGGTGGGGGCTGGGCCAACGTCCTGACTTTC. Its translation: CASSLTGGGWANVLTF.

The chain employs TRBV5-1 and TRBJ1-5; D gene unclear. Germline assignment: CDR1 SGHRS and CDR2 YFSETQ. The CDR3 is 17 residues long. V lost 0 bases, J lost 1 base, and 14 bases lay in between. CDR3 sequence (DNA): TGCGCCAGCAGCTTGGAGATTGAGGGAAGAAGCAATCAGCCCCAGCATTTT. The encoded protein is CASSLEIEGRSNQPQHF. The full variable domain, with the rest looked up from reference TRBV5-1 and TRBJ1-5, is KAGVTQTPRYLIKTRGQQVTLSCSPISGHRSVSWYQQTPGQGLQFLFEYFSETQRNKGNFPGRFSGRQFSNSRSEMNVSTLELGDSALYLCASSLEIEGRSNQPQHFGDGTRLSIL.